These 25 T cell receptor beta chains were sequenced from one sample in a study of human T cells and chemical hapten exposure. Time point denoted: pre-sensitization, week 0. Specified treatment: therapeutic diphenylcyclopropenone sensitization with weekly scalp DPC. TCRdb analysed the RACE reads with MiXCR anew, one entry per CDR3 protein. The table includes about 180,000 distinct CDR3 sequences, almost 30% detected once. This specimen consisted of whole blood, obtained in connection with sensitization to the hapten diphenylcyclopropenone (DPC). All receptors derive from a woman aged 30 to 39 with alopecia areata. Some clones in this sample may be carry-over from other donors' samples.

This clonotype came up a few times. The CDR3 sequence is CATSSSNSPLHF. CDR3 DNA sequence: TGTGCCACCTCCTCTAGTAATTCACCCCTCCACTTT. The chain uses TRBV7-2 and TRBJ1-6; D is uncertain. Germline CDR1 is SGHTA and CDR2 is FQGNSA. This CDR3 is 12 amino acids long. V was trimmed by 10 bases and J by 6 bases, leaving 10 bases between them.

This rearrangement joins TRBV12-3 or TRBV12-4 to TRBJ1-2; no reliable D call. V lost 1 base and J 5 bases, leaving 8 bases between the germline ends. The CDR3 spans 13 residues. CDR3 in amino acids: CASSLVPEYGYTF. CDR3 nucleotides: TGTGCCAGCAGTTTAGTTCCGGAGTATGGCTACACCTTC.

The genes are TRBV15 and TRBJ2-5, with D possibly matching TRBD2 (5 bases). The germline V gene encodes CDR1 LNHNV and CDR2 YYDKDF (reference sequence). CDR3 length: 12 residues. The V and J ends lost 6 bases and 3 bases respectively, with 8 bases between them. The CDR3 protein is CATREGEETQYF. For the CDR3, the DNA is TGTGCCACCAGAGAGGGCGAAGAGACCCAGTACTTC.

V usage is TRBV29-1 and J usage is TRBJ2-7, with 9 bases aligning to TRBD1. CDR1 is SQVTM and CDR2 is ANQGSEA in the germline V gene. The CDR3 has 14 amino acids. The V segment lost 7 bases and the J segment 5 bases; nucleotides outside the gene matches: 12. The CDR3, as DNA: TGCAGCGCCACCGCCGGGACAGGGTTCAACGAGCAGTACTTC. Translation gives CSATAGTGFNEQYF.

This chain links TRBV5-1 with TRBJ2-3; 14 bases are shared with TRBD2. The length of the CDR3 is 17 residues. Per the germline V gene, CDR1 is SGHRS and CDR2 is YFSETQ. The V segment lost 0 bases and the J segment 5 bases; nucleotides outside the gene matches: 5. CDR3 amino acids: CASSLETSGRAGDTQYF. The DNA of the CDR3 is TGCGCCAGCAGCTTGGAGACTAGCGGGAGGGCTGGAGATACGCAGTATTTT. Complete variable domain (other parts from reference TRBV5-1 and TRBJ2-3): KAGVTQTPRYLIKTRGQQVTLSCSPISGHRSVSWYQQTPGQGLQFLFEYFSETQRNKGNFPGRFSGRQFSNSRSEMNVSTLELGDSALYLCASSLETSGRAGDTQYFGPGTRLTVL.

The sample holds a few counts of this clonotype. The J gene is TRBJ2-2, the V gene TRBV7-2; 7 bases are shared with TRBD1. V shed 4 bases and J 8 bases; nucleotides not matched to a gene: 7. The CDR3 covers 14 residues. Germline lookup yields CDR1 SGHTA and CDR2 FQGNSA. CDR3 region: CASSWQGVGGELFF. CDR3 DNA sequence: TGTGCCAGCAGCTGGCAGGGGGTAGGAGGGGAGCTGTTTTTT.

This chain uses TRBV27 with TRBJ2-1; D is uncertain. CDR1 is MNHEY and CDR2 is SMNVEV in the germline V gene (reference sequence). This CDR3 region has 14 residues. Trimming stripped 8 bases from V and 1 base from J, with 12 bases between. The CDR3 loop reads CASRSLVSYNEQFF. CDR3 DNA: TGTGCCAGCCGATCGTTGGTTTCCTACAATGAGCAGTTCTTC.

This chain connects TRBV28 to TRBJ2-7, with 8 bases matching TRBD2. This CDR3 comprises 11 residues. From germline, CDR1 is MDHEN and CDR2 SYDVKM. V lost 8 bases to trimming and J lost 7 bases; unmatched junction nucleotides: 4. CDR3 sequence reads: CASALAGEQYF. In nucleotides, the CDR3 is TGTGCCAGCGCGTTAGCGGGGGAGCAGTACTTC.

This clonotype has just a few counts. V usage is TRBV28 and J usage is TRBJ1-1; possible D gene TRBD1, 5 bases. CDR3 length: 11 amino acids. The germline gives CDR1 MDHEN, CDR2 SYDVKM. V lost 4 bases and J lost 12, with 12 bases in between. The CDR3 nucleotides read TGTGCCAGCAGTTGGGACGGCCCCCCTTTCTTT. It codes for CASSWDGPPFF.

This clonotype was picked up a small number of times. The chain uses TRBV20-1 and TRBJ2-5; the D is unclear. CDR3 length: 12 residues. Germline V lookup: CDR1 DFQATT, CDR2 SNEGSKA (reference sequence). The V and J ends lost 3 bases and 5 bases respectively, with 10 bases between them. CDR3 residues: CSARNSLETQYF. CDR3 sequence (DNA): TGCAGTGCTAGGAATTCACTGGAGACCCAGTACTTC.

This clonotype showed up just a few times. This chain uses TRBV7-2 with TRBJ2-2; D is ambiguous. The CDR3 is 14 residues long. The V end was cut by 5 bases, the J end by 7 bases, with 14 bases between. Germline V CDR1 and CDR2: SGHTA, FQGNSA. The CDR3 is CASSPDKVYGELFF. As DNA, the CDR3 is TGTGCCAGCAGCCCCGACAAAGTCTACGGGGAGCTGTTTTTT.

This clonotype was seen at least ten times. V and J are TRBV28 and TRBJ2-7, with 7 nucleotides matching TRBD2. The CDR3 has 14 residues. CDR1 and CDR2 (germline): MDHEN, SYDVKM. Germline trimming cut 6 bases from V and 4 bases from J; bases unmatched to any gene: 9. CDR3 in amino acids: CASRPAGVGYEQYF. CDR3 nucleotide sequence: TGTGCCAGCAGGCCCGCGGGGGTTGGGTACGAGCAGTACTTC. The complete variable domain, with remaining parts taken from reference TRBV28 and TRBJ2-7, reads DVKVTQSSRYLVKRTGEKVFLECVQDMDHENMFWYRQDPGLGLRLIYFSYDVKMKEKGDIPEGYSVSREKKERFSLILESASTNQTSMYLCASRPAGVGYEQYFGPGTRLTVT.

The rearrangement uses TRBV28 and TRBJ2-1; D may be TRBD1 (6 bases). Gene TRBJ2-7 matches the end of the DNA better, so the J call may be wrong. This CDR3 spans 15 amino acids. CDR1 is MDHEN and CDR2 is SYDVKM in the germline V gene. The CDR3, as DNA: TGTGCCAGCAGTTTATTGGGACAATATCTCGATGAGCAGTACTTC. Its translation: CASSLLGQYLDEQYF.

V usage is TRBV7-2 and J usage is TRBJ1-5; 9 bases agree with TRBD1. The CDR3 runs 15 residues. V trimming: 6 bases; J trimming: 6 bases; junction bases outside the gene matches: 9. The germline V gene has CDR1 SGHTA and CDR2 FQGNSA. The CDR3 region is CASRKGQGGFQPQHF. Written as DNA, the CDR3 is TGTGCCAGCAGAAAGGGACAGGGAGGGTTTCAGCCCCAGCATTTT.

This clonotype was observed a few times. V usage is TRBV15 and J usage is TRBJ1-2; D is possibly TRBD1 (5 bases). Trimming removed 0 bases from V and 2 bases from J, with 13 bases in between. The CDR3 consists of 16 residues. Germline V lookup: CDR1 LNHNV, CDR2 YYDKDF (reference sequence). The CDR3 region has the DNA TGTGCCACCAGCAGAGATCCCCAGGCAGGGAACTATGGCTACACCTTC. This codes for CATSRDPQAGNYGYTF.

The chain joins TRBV5-1 to TRBJ1-4; 7 bases line up with TRBD1. There are 15 residues in the CDR3. Per the germline V gene, CDR1 is SGHRS and CDR2 is YFSETQ. After removal of 4 bases from V and 4 bases from J, the junction contained 7 bases not matched to a gene. DNA for the CDR3: TGCGCCAGCAGCCGTCCGGGACAGCATAATGAAAAACTGTTTTTT. It codes for CASSRPGQHNEKLFF.

In its sample, this clonotype was seen a few times. This chain links TRBV29-1 with TRBJ1-6; 9 bases line up with TRBD1. Trimming cost V 5 bases and J 13 bases; bases outside gene matches: 12. The CDR3 extends over 14 amino acids. Germline V CDR1 and CDR2: SQVTM, ANQGSEA. The DNA of the CDR3 is TGCAGCGTTTCTGACAGGGGGTCAATGGGCCCCCTCCACTTT. Its protein is CSVSDRGSMGPLHF.

V gene TRBV11-1 combines with J gene TRBJ2-3; D unclear. The CDR3 sequence is 15 residues long. The V and J ends lost 5 bases and 0 bases respectively, with 12 bases between them. Germline V gene lookup returns CDR1 SGHAT and CDR2 FQDESV (reference sequence). The CDR3 nucleotides read TGTGCCAGCAGCCACCCCATCCCGAGCACAGATACGCAGTATTTT. It is translated as CASSHPIPSTDTQYF.

This clonotype was detected a few times. J is TRBJ1-1 and V is TRBV28; no firm D call. Trimming left V 5 bases short and J 7 bases short, with 8 bases between. The CDR3 runs to 11 residues. Per germline, CDR1 MDHEN and CDR2 SYDVKM. CDR3 in DNA: TGTGCCAGCAGTGGCCAGGATGAAGCTTTCTTT. It is translated as CASSGQDEAFF.

The CDR3 region has the DNA TGTGCCAGCACCATAGGACTGAACACTGAAGCTTTCTTT. This gives the protein CASTIGLNTEAFF. The V and J genes are TRBV6-6 and TRBJ1-1; D ambiguous. The germline V and J ends were trimmed by 7 bases and 0 bases, with 9 bases remaining between them. The V gene's germline CDR1 is MNHNY and CDR2 SVGAGI (reference sequence). There are 13 residues in the CDR3.

This clonotype was counted a few times. The chain couples TRBV7-9 to TRBJ1-5; D is uncertain. Germline assignment: CDR1 SEHNR and CDR2 FQNEAQ (reference sequence). The V end was cut by 5 bases, the J end by 5 bases, with 13 bases between. This CDR3 has 14 amino acids. CDR3 protein: CASSPSLGDQPQHF. CDR3 DNA: TGTGCCAGCAGCCCTTCTCTGGGCGATCAGCCCCAGCATTTT.

The V call is TRBV24-1, the J call TRBJ2-5; D remains unclear. The CDR3 length is 15 residues. In germline, CDR1 is KGHDR, CDR2 SFDVKD. Trimming took 4 bases from V and 4 from J, leaving 15 bases between them. The CDR3 spells CATSEWIGWRETQYF. CDR3 sequence (DNA): TGTGCCACCAGTGAATGGATCGGGTGGAGAGAGACCCAGTACTTC.

This clonotype was counted a few times. This chain links TRBV20-1 with TRBJ2-3; D might be TRBD2 (6 bases). Germline V gene lookup returns CDR1 DFQATT and CDR2 SNEGSKA (reference sequence). This CDR3 is 14 amino acids long. V lost 4 bases and J 10 bases, leaving 21 bases between the germline ends. CDR3 sequence reads: CSATQPGLLNPQYF. CDR3 DNA: TGCAGTGCTACTCAACCCGGACTACTCAATCCGCAGTATTTT.

This clonotype appeared a few times. The chain uses TRBV7-2 and TRBJ1-6; D unclear. The ends were cut back, 1 base at V and 11 bases at J, with 12 bases in the middle. The germline CDR1 and CDR2 sequences are SGHTA and FQGNSA. This CDR3 region has 14 residues. Written as DNA, the CDR3 is TGTGCCAGCAGCTTAGAACGGCAAGCCGCACCCCTCCACTTT. This codes for CASSLERQAAPLHF.

The rearrangement links TRBV7-2 to TRBJ1-1; D unclear. Germline-derived CDR1 and CDR2 are SGHTA and FQGNSA. Trimming removed 6 bases from V and 2 bases from J, with 7 bases in between. The CDR3 has 12 residues. The CDR3 loop reads CASRTTNTEAFF. The CDR3 DNA sequence: TGTGCCAGCAGAACGACAAACACTGAAGCTTTCTTT. The full variable domain, its missing parts supplied by reference TRBV7-2 and TRBJ1-1, is GAGVSQSPSNKVTEKGKDVELRCDPISGHTALYWYRQSLGQGLEFLIYFQGNSAPDKSGLPSDRFSAERTGGSVSTLTIQRTQQEDSAVYLCASRTTNTEAFFGQGTRLTVV.